The clone carrying this T cell receptor beta chain was counted only a few times. As yet, its antigen is unknown. The source of the sample is a study of T-cell reconstitution after alpha-beta-depleted transplantation in children. Notes on the study in general: The origin of alpha-beta T cells about two months after transplant was reportedly several hundred expanded graft clones. After transplant, high TCRbeta diversity at day 60 in some patients arose from surviving recipient T cells and thymic progenitors.

There are 14 residues in the CDR3. From germline, CDR1 is MNHEY and CDR2 SMNVEV (reference sequence). V was clipped by 8 bases and J by 2 bases, with 14 bases between them. During its preparation, the TCRbeta library received unique molecular identifiers. Each CDR3 protein gets one entry after TCRdb re-called the PCR reads with MiXCR. The profile shows 780,000 or so distinct CDR3 sequences, roughly 15% of them singletons. This chain connects TRBV27 to TRBJ2-3; maybe TRBD1 (6 bases). The receptor's source is a male patient younger than 18 who had a stem cell transplant for acute lymphoblastic leukemia, so the T cells may come from the graft donor. The source material was PBMCs, mostly from graft donor cells, sampled 360 days after TCRalphabeta/CD19-depleted stem cell transplant. The CDR3 is CASSRQAFTDTQYF. The DNA for the CDR3 is TGTGCCAGCTCTCGACAGGCCTTCACAGATACGCAGTATTTT.